The sequence of this T cell receptor beta chain was determined in a study of long-term antiretroviral therapy in people with HIV. Whole-study context: In the earliest collections, sampling predates the 2015 immediate-ART recommendation by about a decade.

Broader study findings: Participants lacked recorded data on ART adherence, viral resistance or therapy changes. The study collected blood between 2004 and 2017, possibly under older ART regimens.

On this clone: Its specificity is not known.

The libraries were made with immunoSEQ v3.0 at survey level. Sequencing targeted about 40,000-50,000 T-cell genomes per sample. Only in-frame clones appear in the TCRdb table, and some are missing; sequencing was by immunoSEQ multiplex PCR. The repertoire includes 25,000 to 30,000 clones, more than 85% of them detected once, and less than 5% sits in the top ten. Sequences were derived from unsorted PBMCs, sampled 3.1 years after starting antiretroviral therapy. The source of this sequence is a man aged 18 to 29 with HIV.

CDR3 bases: TGTGCCAGTAGTATAGGAATAGAGGGACGGCCCTCCTACGAGCAGTACTTC. Translation: CASSIGIEGRPSYEQYF. The rearrangement joins TRBV19 to TRBJ2-7; the D gene could be TRBD1 or TRBD2 (5 bases each). Germline V gives CDR1 LNHDA, CDR2 SQIVND (reference sequence). V was cut by 1 base and J by 0 bases, with 16 bases left in between. This CDR3 is built from 17 residues.